Sequencing of this TCR beta chain was carried out in a study of CD8 T cells in Susac syndrome. Random-hexamer reverse transcription was applied to roughly 0.5 to 1 ug RNA. The method of amplification for TCR beta CDR3 was immunoSEQ multiplex PCR, covering 54 Vbeta and 13 Jbeta. TCRdb independently ran MiXCR on the immunoSEQ multiplex PCR reads; one entry per CDR3 protein. This table has under 150,000 distinct CDR3 sequences, 91% appearing once. Input material: CD8+ T cells from PBMCs. The TCR originated in a human donor with multiple sclerosis.

CDR3 residues: CASMVGMGGANVLTF. The CDR3 bases are TGTGCCAGCATGGTGGGTATGGGTGGGGCCAACGTCCTGACTTTC. The rearrangement joins TRBV27 to TRBJ2-6; no reliable D call. CDR1 and CDR2 (germline): MNHEY, SMNVEV (reference sequence). The CDR3 runs to 15 residues. The germline V and J ends were trimmed by 7 bases and 3 bases, with 13 bases remaining between them. Variable domain in full (rest from reference TRBV27 and TRBJ2-6): EAQVTQNPRYLITVTGKKLTVTCSQNMNHEYMSWYRQDPGLGLRQIYYSMNVEVTDKGDVPEGYKVSRKEKRNFPLILESPSPNQTSLYFCASMVGMGGANVLTFGAGSRLTVL.